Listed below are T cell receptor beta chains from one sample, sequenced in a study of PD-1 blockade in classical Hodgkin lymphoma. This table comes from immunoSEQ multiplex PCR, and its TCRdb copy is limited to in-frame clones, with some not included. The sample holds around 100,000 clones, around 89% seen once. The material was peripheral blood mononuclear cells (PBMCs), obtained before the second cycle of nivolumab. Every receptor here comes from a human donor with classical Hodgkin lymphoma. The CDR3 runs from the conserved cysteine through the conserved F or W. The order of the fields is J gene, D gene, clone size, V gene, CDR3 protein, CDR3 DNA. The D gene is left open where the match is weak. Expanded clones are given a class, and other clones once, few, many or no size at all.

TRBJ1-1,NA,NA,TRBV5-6,CASSLRPFEAFF,TGTGCCAGCAGCTTGAGGCCGTTTGAAGCTTTCTTT
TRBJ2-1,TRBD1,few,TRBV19,CATVGTGGYNEQFF,TGTGCCACCGTCGGGACAGGGGGCTACAATGAGCAGTTCTTC
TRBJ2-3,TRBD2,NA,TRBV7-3,CASSLASGGAGTDTQYF,TGTGCCAGCAGCTTGGCTAGCGGGGGGGCAGGCACAGATACGCAGTATTTT
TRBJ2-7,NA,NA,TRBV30,CAWSAERGFLAEQYF,TGTGCCTGGAGCGCCGAACGAGGATTTTTGGCCGAGCAGTACTTC
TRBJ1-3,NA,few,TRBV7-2,CASSLWTVGSGNTIYF,TGTGCCAGCAGCTTGTGGACAGTAGGATCTGGAAACACCATATATTTT
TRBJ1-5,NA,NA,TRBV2,CASSQNSGNQPQHF,TGTGCCAGCAGTCAAAACAGTGGCAATCAGCCCCAGCATTTT
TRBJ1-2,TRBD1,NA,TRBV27,CASTTGTGGNYGYTF,TGTGCCAGCACAACCGGGACAGGGGGAAACTATGGCTACACCTTC
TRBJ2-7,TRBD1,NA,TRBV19,CASSSTGTGRYEQYF,TGTGCCAGTAGTTCAACCGGGACAGGGCGCTACGAGCAGTACTTC
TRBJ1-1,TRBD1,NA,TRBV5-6,CASSFDRDEVEAFF,TGTGCCAGCAGCTTCGACAGGGATGAAGTTGAAGCTTTCTTT
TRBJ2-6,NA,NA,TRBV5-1,CASNKEGDGANVLTF,TGCGCCAGCAACAAGGAGGGGGATGGGGCCAACGTCCTGACTTTC
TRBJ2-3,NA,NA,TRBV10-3,CAINKGDQGADTQYF,TGTGCCATCAACAAGGGGGATCAGGGTGCAGATACGCAGTATTTT
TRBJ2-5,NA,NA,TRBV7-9,CASSLGVSEETQYF,TGTGCCAGCAGCTTAGGGGTTAGCGAAGAGACCCAGTACTTC
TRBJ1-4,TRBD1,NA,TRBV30,CAWSVQGGDEKLFF,TGTGCCTGGAGTGTACAGGGGGGCGATGAAAAACTGTTTTTT
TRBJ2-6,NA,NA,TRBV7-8,CASTYPTSGANVLTF,TGTGCCAGCACCTATCCTACCTCTGGGGCCAACGTCCTGACTTTC
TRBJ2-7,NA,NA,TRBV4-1,CASSQDVGRKQYF,TGCGCCAGCAGCCAAGATGTCGGACGGAAGCAGTACTTC
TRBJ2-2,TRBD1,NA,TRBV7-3,CASTINRGNTGELFF,TGTGCCAGCACTATAAACAGGGGGAACACCGGGGAGCTGTTTTTT
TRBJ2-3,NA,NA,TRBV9,CASSESGGRLLTDTQYF,TGTGCCAGCAGCGAATCAGGGGGGCGTCTTCTAACAGATACGCAGTATTTT